This record covers a single T cell receptor (beta chain). This record comes from a study of T cells in Graves' hyperthyroidism and ophthalmopathy. The source material, RNA transcripts, was used to amplify TCR beta CDR3 regions. During a first-round RT-PCR of the TCR CDR3, the HTBI primer set was used. TCRdb itself ran the multiplex PCR reads through MiXCR, one entry per CDR3 protein. The sample has a few hundred thousand distinct CDR3 sequences, 35% to 55% seen once. V gave up 0 bases and J gave up 7 bases, with 12 bases separating them. CDR3 length: 14 residues. In germline, CDR1 is LNHNV, CDR2 YYDKDF (reference sequence).

This chain links TRBV15 with TRBJ1-2; D possibly corresponds to TRBD1 (5 bases). This sequence originates from a woman younger than 35 with Graves' hyperthyroidism. Sequenced: peripheral blood or thyroid tissue (not recorded which). The CDR3 DNA sequence: TGTGCCACCAGCAGAGAAGTAGGGGAACGTGGCTACACCTTC. This translates into CATSREVGERGYTF.